The 18 T cell receptor beta chains below all came from one sample that was sequenced in a study of long-term antiretroviral therapy in people with HIV. It was version v3.0 of the immunoSEQ assay that was run at survey level. Repertoires were generated with immunoSEQ multiplex PCR, while TCRdb's copy carries only in-frame clones and drops some. Of 20,000 to 30,000 clones detected, about 86% appear once; the ten largest clones hold approximately 3.9%. The material was unsorted PBMCs, obtained 1.9 years after starting antiretroviral therapy. These receptors were taken from a woman aged 25 to 39 with HIV.

CDR3 amino acids: CASSPGQNNYEQYF. The DNA of the CDR3 is TGCGCCAGCAGCCCGGGACAGAATAACTACGAGCAGTACTTC. This chain uses TRBV4-1 with TRBJ2-7, with 7 bases matching TRBD1. Germline trimming cut 4 bases from V and 3 bases from J; bases unmatched to any gene: 6. This CDR3 region has 14 residues. Germline V gives CDR1 MGHRA, CDR2 YSYEKL.

The chain has TRBV10-2 and TRBJ1-1, with 9 bases identical to TRBD1. The CDR3 contains 15 residues. The junction had 8 bases not matched to a gene; V was cut back by 4 bases and J by 5 bases. Germline V gives CDR1 WSHSY, CDR2 SAAADI. The CDR3 spells CASSVDRGSPTEAFF. CDR3 DNA: TGCGCCAGCAGTGTGGACAGGGGTTCGCCGACTGAAGCTTTCTTT.

The V gene is TRBV5-6, the J gene TRBJ2-1; 7 nucleotides match TRBD1. The V and J ends lost 2 bases and 5 bases, in that order; junction bases with no gene match: 13. This CDR3 is built from 17 residues. Germline values: CDR1 SGHDT, CDR2 YYEEEE. The CDR3 loop is CASSFRGMGQSHNEQFF. The CDR3, as DNA: TGTGCCAGCAGCTTCCGAGGGATGGGACAGTCGCACAATGAGCAGTTCTTC.

The chain uses TRBV5-5 and TRBJ1-2, with a possible D match to TRBD1 (6 bases). Germline CDR1 and CDR2: SGHKS and YYEKEE (reference sequence). There are 15 residues in the CDR3. Trimming took 0 bases from V and 0 from J, leaving 9 bases between them. The CDR3 DNA reads as TGTGCCAGCAGCTTGGAGACAGGCGCTAACTATGGCTACACCTTC. Amino acids: CASSLETGANYGYTF.

The genes are TRBV27 and TRBJ1-2; 7 bases are shared with TRBD1. V shed 6 bases and J 0 bases; nucleotides not matched to a gene: 10. The germline gives CDR1 MNHEY, CDR2 SMNVEV (reference sequence). The CDR3 contains 16 residues. The CDR3: CASSRNRGPTNYGYTF. CDR3 bases: TGTGCCAGCAGCAGGAACAGGGGACCTACTAACTATGGCTACACCTTC.

In DNA form, the CDR3 reads TGTGCCAGCAGTGACAGGGTCTTTGGAAACACCATATATTTT. Amino acid sequence: CASSDRVFGNTIYF. This rearrangement joins TRBV6-6 to TRBJ1-3; 7 nucleotides agree with TRBD1. Germline V lookup: CDR1 MNHNY, CDR2 SVGAGI (reference sequence). The CDR3 runs 14 residues. V trimming: 5 bases; J trimming: 3 bases; junction bases outside the gene matches: 4.

The CDR3 bases are TGTGCCAGTAGGTCGACCGGGACAGGGGTTAAAACCATATATTTT. This encodes CASRSTGTGVKTIYF. This sequence joins TRBV19 and TRBJ1-3; 10 bases are shared with TRBD1. The germline V gene encodes CDR1 LNHDA and CDR2 SQIVND (reference sequence). The CDR3 loop spans 15 amino acids. The trim removed 6 bases at V and 10 bases at J, leaving 12 bases unmatched.

The CDR3 region is CAISGPSDYEQFF. The CDR3 DNA reads TGTGCCATCAGTGGGCCTAGCGACTATGAGCAGTTCTTC. The V call is TRBV10-3, the J call TRBJ2-1, with a possible D match to TRBD2 (6 bases). CDR3 length: 13 amino acids. Trimming took off 4 bases at V and 8 bases at J, with 12 bases between the two ends. CDR1 and CDR2 (germline): ENHRY, SYGVKD.

This chain connects TRBV11-1 to TRBJ2-3; D perhaps matches TRBD2 (6 bases). Germline lookup yields CDR1 SGHAT and CDR2 FQDESV (reference sequence). The CDR3 is made up of 17 amino acids. Trimming removed 3 bases from V and 1 base from J, with 17 bases in between. The CDR3 reads CASSFFGGAGGTDTQYF. In DNA, the CDR3 is TGTGCCAGCAGCTTTTTTGGCGGGGCCGGGGGCACAGATACGCAGTATTTT. The variable domain in full, completed from reference TRBV11-1 and TRBJ2-3, reads EAEVAQSPRYKITEKSQAVAFWCDPISGHATLYWYRQILGQGPELLVQFQDESVVDDSQLPKDRFSAERLKGVDSTLKIQPAELGDSAMYLCASSFFGGAGGTDTQYFGPGTRLTVL.

The V and J genes are TRBV7-3 and TRBJ2-4; 7 bases line up with TRBD2. Trimming cost V 3 bases and J 6 bases; bases outside gene matches: 5. The CDR3 runs 14 residues. The germline V gene encodes CDR1 SGHTA and CDR2 FQGTGA. The DNA for the CDR3 is TGTGCCAGCAGCTTGGGAGGGTCCGGAAACATTCAGTACTTC. Amino acids: CASSLGGSGNIQYF. The whole variable domain, filled in from reference TRBV7-3 and TRBJ2-4, reads GAGVSQTPSNKVTEKGKYVELRCDPISGHTALYWYRQSLGQGPEFLIYFQGTGAADDSGLPNDRFFAVRPEGSVSTLKIQRTERGDSAVYLCASSLGGSGNIQYFGAGTRLSVL.

Here the CDR3 DNA reads TGTGCCAGCAGGGACCGGACAGGGAATGGCTACACCTTC. Its protein is CASRDRTGNGYTF. The J gene is TRBJ1-2, the V gene TRBV6-1; 8 nucleotides line up with TRBD1. Germline V gene sequence: CDR1 MNHNS, CDR2 SASEGT. The CDR3 runs 13 residues. After removal of 6 bases from V and 6 bases from J, the junction contained 6 bases not matched to a gene.

This clone showed up just a few times. This chain uses TRBV5-4 with TRBJ1-6; D ambiguous. Trimming cost V 4 bases and J 5 bases, with 4 bases left between them. The germline CDR1 and CDR2 sequences are SGHNT and YYREEE (reference sequence). CDR3 size: 12 residues. The DNA of the CDR3 is TGTGCCAGCAGCCAGAATAATTCACCCCTCCACTTT. Amino acids: CASSQNNSPLHF.

J is TRBJ2-3 and V is TRBV7-2; 14 bases map to TRBD2. The V and J ends lost 8 bases and 0 bases, in that order; junction bases with no gene match: 13. The CDR3 is 19 amino acids. CDR1 is SGHTA, CDR2 FQGNSA, per germline. In DNA, the CDR3 is TGTGCCAGCGCCTGGTGGGGACTAGCGGGGGCTCCTAGCACAGATACGCAGTATTTT. Translated, it gives CASAWWGLAGAPSTDTQYF.

The genes are TRBV19 and TRBJ1-2; D ambiguous. Deletions cut 0 bases from V and 4 bases from J, with 6 bases between. This CDR3 has 13 amino acids. Germline CDR1 LNHDA, CDR2 SQIVND (reference sequence). The chain's CDR3 is CASSIEAAYGYTF. For the CDR3, the DNA is TGTGCCAGTAGTATAGAGGCAGCCTATGGCTACACCTTC. Full variable domain (missing parts from reference TRBV19 and TRBJ1-2): DGGITQSPKYLFRKEGQNVTLSCEQNLNHDAMYWYRQDPGQGLRLIYYSQIVNDFQKGDIAEGYSVSREKKESFPLTVTSAQKNPTAFYLCASSIEAAYGYTFGSGTRLTVV.

This chain links TRBV27 with TRBJ2-7, with 7 bases fitting TRBD1. The junction had 2 bases not matched to a gene; V was cut back by 2 bases and J by 1 base. The germline CDR1 and CDR2 sequences are MNHEY and SMNVEV (reference sequence). The CDR3 consists of 14 residues. The CDR3 spells CASSLNRGSYEQYV. Written as DNA, the CDR3 is TGTGCCAGCAGTTTAAACAGGGGATCCTACGAGCAGTACGTC.

V and J are TRBV29-1 and TRBJ1-2, with D tentatively TRBD1 (5 bases). Germline V CDR1 and CDR2: SQVTM, ANQGSEA. The ends were cut back, 4 bases at V and 0 bases at J, with 12 bases in the middle. The CDR3 loop spans 14 amino acids. The CDR3 coding sequence is TGCAGCGTTGCCAGGGATCCAGCTAACTATGGCTACACCTTC. Translating it yields CSVARDPANYGYTF.

Points on this clone: A read error may account for a junction end that differs from germline. The chain employs TRBV6-1 and TRBJ2-3; 8 bases line up with TRBD1. This CDR3 has 12 amino acids. CDR1 and CDR2 from the germline V gene are MNHNS and SASEGT. CDR3 coding DNA: TGTGCCAGCAGTGCAAGTCGGACAGGGTCGGCTTTT. Encoded protein: CASSASRTGSAF.

The rearrangement uses TRBV2 and TRBJ2-3; 9 bases line up with TRBD2. V dropped 6 bases and J dropped 1; count of bases not matched to a gene: 5. The CDR3 contains 15 residues. Germline V lookup: CDR1 SNHLY, CDR2 FYNNEI. This CDR3 is CASRLGLAGTDTQYF. The CDR3, as DNA: TGTGCCAGCAGACTGGGACTAGCAGGCACAGATACGCAGTATTTT. Complete variable domain (other parts from reference TRBV2 and TRBJ2-3): EPEVTQTPSHQVTQMGQEVILRCVPISNHLYFYWYRQILGQKVEFLVSFYNNEISEKSEIFDDQFSVERPDGSNFTLKIRSTKLEDSAMYFCASRLGLAGTDTQYFGPGTRLTVL.